The entry below describes one TCR beta chain. Antigen specificity is unknown. Profiling relied on immunoSEQ multiplex PCR, and the TCRdb table lists in-frame clones only, not all of them. The table includes around 68,000 clones, 75% to 85% detected once. Viral peptide pool expansion of antigen-specific CD4+ T cells preceded sequencing in the ViraFEST assay. Culture lasted around eleven days before CD4+ T cell isolation. None of these healthy vaccinees had been infected with SARS-CoV-2 before vaccination. This sample stems from a study of vaccination effects on CD4 cells after COVID-19. Study information: Each person got two doses of an mRNA SARS-CoV-2 vaccine, BNT162b2 or mRNA-1273.

V lost 4 bases and J lost 0, with 12 bases in between. The CDR3 is 16 amino acids. Germline V gene data show CDR1 as LNHDA and CDR2 as SQIVND (reference sequence). This specimen consisted of CD4+ T cells from PBMCs cultured with SARS-CoV-2 spike peptides, obtained before COVID-19 vaccination. This receptor was taken from a human donor who received a COVID-19 vaccine. V usage is TRBV19 and J usage is TRBJ1-4; the D is unclear. CDR3 in DNA: TGTGCCAGTAGTACTCGCCCGCTTCCAACTAATGAAAAACTGTTTTTT. It encodes CASSTRPLPTNEKLFF.